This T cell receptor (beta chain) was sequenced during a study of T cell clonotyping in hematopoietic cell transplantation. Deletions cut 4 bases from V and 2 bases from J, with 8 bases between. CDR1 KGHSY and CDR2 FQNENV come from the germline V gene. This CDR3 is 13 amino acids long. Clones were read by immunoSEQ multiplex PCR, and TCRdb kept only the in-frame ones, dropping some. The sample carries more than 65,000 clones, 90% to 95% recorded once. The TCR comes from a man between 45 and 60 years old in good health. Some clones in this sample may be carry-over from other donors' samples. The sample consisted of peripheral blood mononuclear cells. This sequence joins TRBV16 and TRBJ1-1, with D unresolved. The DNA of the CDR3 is TGTGCCAGCAGCCGACAAACTAACACTGAAGCTTTCTTT. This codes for CASSRQTNTEAFF.